Below are 25 T cell receptor beta chains sequenced from a single sample in a study of T cells expressing NK-cell markers. From the 5' RACE reads, TCRdb lists one entry per CDR3 protein and no DNA. This repertoire comprises 300,000 to 500,000 distinct CDR3 sequences; its ten largest clones make up about 11%. Specimen: blood T cells: a sorted CD56 or NKG2C T cell subset, CD4+ or CD8+ T cells, or bulk PBMC T cells (not recorded which). The source of these receptors is a woman aged 45-60 years in good health.

The rearrangement uses TRBV5-1 and TRBJ2-5; TCRdb lists TRBD1, though no DNA is available to test this call. Germline V lookup: CDR1 SGHRS, CDR2 YFSETQ. The CDR3 is 14 amino acids. The CDR3 sequence: CASRRDSKKETQYF.

V and J are TRBV29-1 and TRBJ2-1. The CDR3 has 12 amino acids. Per the germline V gene, CDR1 is SQVTM and CDR2 is ANQGSEA. The CDR3: CSVEELGNEQFF.

CDR3 sequence reads: CASTLTGLYNEQFF. The chain employs TRBV28 and TRBJ2-1; TCRdb's D call of TRBD1 is untestable without DNA. This CDR3 spans 14 amino acids. Germline CDR1 is MDHEN and CDR2 is SYDVKM.

The V and J genes are TRBV6-1 and TRBJ1-5; TCRdb calls TRBD1, which cannot be checked without DNA. The CDR3 spans 15 residues. Germline assignment: CDR1 MNHNS and CDR2 SASEGT. CDR3: CASSEWGRGPEPQHF.

The rearrangement links TRBV5-8 to TRBJ1-5. The V gene's germline CDR1 is SGHTS and CDR2 YDEGEE. The CDR3 extends over 14 amino acids. The chain's CDR3 is CASSLDPASQPQHF.

The chain links TRBV2 to TRBJ2-3. The CDR3 spans 14 residues. The germline gives CDR1 SNHLY, CDR2 FYNNEI. CDR3: CASRWFWGTDTQYF.

This chain uses TRBV12-3 or TRBV12-4 with TRBJ2-1; TCRdb names TRBD2, which stays unverified in the absence of DNA. CDR3 size: 15 residues. CDR3 sequence reads: CASSLAGGPSNEQFF.

This rearrangement joins TRBV12-3 or TRBV12-4 to TRBJ2-1; TCRdb indicates TRBD2, and absent DNA this call remains unverified. The CDR3 extends over 15 amino acids. CDR3 sequence: CASSPGVRDYNEQFF.

The genes are TRBV12-3 or TRBV12-4 and TRBJ2-2; without DNA, the TCRdb call of TRBD2 cannot be checked. The CDR3 runs 17 residues. CDR3 loop: CASSAGVPELNTGELFF.

This chain's CDR3 is CASSQRLADTDTQYF. The genes are TRBV4-1 and TRBJ2-3; lacking DNA, the TRBD2 call made by TCRdb goes unchecked. The CDR3 spans 15 residues. Germline lookup yields CDR1 MGHRA and CDR2 YSYEKL.

This chain connects TRBV7-6 to TRBJ2-5. The CDR3 consists of 13 residues. Germline lookup yields CDR1 SGHVS and CDR2 FNYEAQ. CDR3 sequence reads: CASSQMTQETQYF.

J is TRBJ1-1 and V is TRBV6-5; TCRdb returns TRBD1, unconfirmable since there is no DNA. This CDR3 comprises 13 residues. Germline V gives CDR1 MNHEY, CDR2 SVGAGI. CDR3 region: CAIQRAGVTEAFF.

The chain has TRBV9 and TRBJ2-1. CDR1 and CDR2 (germline): SGDLS, YYNGEE. The CDR3 length is 12 residues. The CDR3 is CASSEQNLGQFF.

The chain has TRBV5-4 and TRBJ1-6; TCRdb outputs TRBD1, but without DNA this stays unchecked. Germline CDR1 is SGHNT and CDR2 is YYREEE (reference sequence). The CDR3 runs 16 residues. CDR3 sequence: CASSLDSAGVNSPLHF. Looking up the rest from reference TRBV5-4 and TRBJ1-6 gives the full variable domain: ETGVTQSPTHLIKTRGQQVTLRCSSQSGHNTVSWYQQALGQGPQFIFQYYREEENGRGNFPPRFSGLQFPNYSSELNVNALELDDSALYLCASSLDSAGVNSPLHFGNGTRLTVT.

The chain has TRBV19 and TRBJ2-1; the TCRdb D gene call, TRBD2, has no DNA to confirm it. CDR3 length: 14 amino acids. Looked up from germline, CDR1 is LNHDA and CDR2 is SQIVND (reference sequence). CDR3 residues: CASNDGRSYNEQFF. Full variable domain (missing parts from reference TRBV19 and TRBJ2-1): DGGITQSPKYLFRKEGQNVTLSCEQNLNHDAMYWYRQDPGQGLRLIYYSQIVNDFQKGDIAEGYSVSREKKESFPLTVTSAQKNPTAFYLCASNDGRSYNEQFFGPGTRLTVL.

The rearrangement links TRBV11-2 to TRBJ2-7. Germline values: CDR1 SGHAT, CDR2 FQNNGV. This CDR3 has 14 amino acids. CDR3 amino acids: CASSHAADSYEQYF.

V usage is TRBV18 and J usage is TRBJ2-5; the TRBD1 assignment by TCRdb is unverifiable without DNA. The CDR3 covers 14 residues. From germline, CDR1 is KGHSH and CDR2 LQKENI. The CDR3 here is CASSLGQDLETQYF.

The chain couples TRBV9 to TRBJ2-3. The CDR3 contains 16 residues. CDR1 is SGDLS, CDR2 YYNGEE, per germline. CDR3 region: CASSVSDGSGTDTQYF.

The rearrangement uses TRBV6-5 and TRBJ2-1. CDR1 is MNHEY, CDR2 SVGAGI, per germline. The CDR3 extends over 14 amino acids. The CDR3 reads CASSSLAGSNEQFF.

The chain carries TRBV6-2 or TRBV6-3 and TRBJ2-7; lacking DNA, the TRBD1 call made by TCRdb goes unchecked. Germline values: CDR1 MNHEY, CDR2 SVGEGT. This CDR3 contains 15 residues. CDR3 region: CASSEPGQGLYEQYF.

J is TRBJ1-2 and V is TRBV18; TCRdb selects TRBD1, and the lack of DNA leaves this call unchecked. CDR1 KGHSH and CDR2 LQKENI come from the germline V gene. This CDR3 region has 15 residues. Here the CDR3 reads CASSPGQGDNYGYTF.

V is TRBV19 and J is TRBJ1-1; TCRdb picks TRBD1, but there is no DNA to check that call. The germline gives CDR1 LNHDA, CDR2 SQIVND (reference sequence). The CDR3 runs to 15 residues. CDR3 sequence reads: CASTLPGGEWTEAFF.

This CDR3 is CASSGSRDRGWYSYEQYF. The chain employs TRBV12-3 or TRBV12-4 and TRBJ2-7; TCRdb returns TRBD1, unconfirmable since there is no DNA. The CDR3 has 18 amino acids.

The chain uses TRBV7-9 and TRBJ2-1; the D call of TRBD2 rests on TCRdb alone, since no DNA is present to check it. Per germline, CDR1 SEHNR and CDR2 FQNEAQ (reference sequence). The CDR3 is 12 amino acids. The CDR3 loop reads CASSLIAAEQFF.

This chain uses TRBV7-3 with TRBJ2-1; TCRdb's D call of TRBD2 is untestable without DNA. Germline CDR1 and CDR2: SGHTA and FQGTGA. The length of the CDR3 is 15 residues. Here the CDR3 reads CASSSGLAGNNEQFF. The full variable domain, with the rest looked up from reference TRBV7-3 and TRBJ2-1, is GAGVSQTPSNKVTEKGKYVELRCDPISGHTALYWYRQSLGQGPEFLIYFQGTGAADDSGLPNDRFFAVRPEGSVSTLKIQRTERGDSAVYLCASSSGLAGNNEQFFGPGTRLTVL.